The 18 T cell receptor beta chains below were found in one sample sequenced in a study of cytomegalovirus exposure and HLA in healthy donors. Sequencing used immunoSEQ multiplex PCR; TCRdb keeps in-frame clones, though not all of them. The sample carries about 120,000 clones, around 88% recorded once. Sequenced material: PBMCs. These TCRs come from a man aged 18 to 29 in good health and CMV-seronegative.

The chain recombines TRBV7-8 with TRBJ1-1; D ambiguous. The germline V gene encodes CDR1 SGHVS and CDR2 FQNEAQ. The CDR3 has 15 residues. V was trimmed by 5 bases and J by 5 bases, leaving 18 bases between them. The CDR3 spells CASSPHTTQATEAFF. The CDR3 DNA sequence: TGTGCCAGCAGCCCACACACGACCCAGGCAACTGAAGCTTTCTTT.

In DNA, the CDR3 is TGTGCCAGCAGCCCTCGGGTCGCCGGCGTAGGTGAAAAACTGTTTTTT. Translated: CASSPRVAGVGEKLFF. The chain couples TRBV7-8 to TRBJ1-4; D not certain. This CDR3 contains 16 residues. V was shortened by 5 bases and J by 7 bases, with 20 bases between the two germline ends. CDR1 is SGHVS and CDR2 is FQNEAQ in the germline V gene. The variable domain in full, with the rest retrieved from reference TRBV7-8 and TRBJ1-4, is GAGVSQSPRYKVAKRGQDVALRCDPISGHVSLFWYQQALGQGPEFLTYFQNEAQLDKSGLPSDRFFAERPEGSVSTLKIQRTQQEDSAVYLCASSPRVAGVGEKLFFGSGTQLSVL.

The CDR3 spells CASMRRVLNRFEGNQPQHF. CDR3 nucleotides: TGTGCCAGTATGAGGAGAGTTTTGAACAGGTTCGAGGGCAATCAGCCCCAGCATTTT. The rearrangement links TRBV19 to TRBJ1-5; D is perhaps TRBD1 (5 bases). The germline V gene encodes CDR1 LNHDA and CDR2 SQIVND (reference sequence). The CDR3 sequence is 19 residues long. V was clipped by 7 bases and J by 2 bases, with 27 bases between them.

Written as DNA, the CDR3 is TGCGCCAGCAGCCAAGTGGGAGGGGGTTTAAATGGCTACACCTTC. Encoded protein: CASSQVGGGLNGYTF. V and J are TRBV4-1 and TRBJ1-2; possibly TRBD1 for D (6 bases). Trimming removed 1 base from V and 6 bases from J, with 15 bases in between. CDR1 MGHRA and CDR2 YSYEKL come from the germline V gene. The length of the CDR3 is 15 residues.

The chain has TRBV2 and TRBJ1-1; 9 bases agree with TRBD1. The CDR3 is 13 residues long. CDR1 is SNHLY and CDR2 is FYNNEI in the germline V gene. Trimming at V came to 4 bases and at J to 3 bases, leaving 0 bases not matched to a gene. The CDR3 DNA follows: TGTGCCAGCAGTGGACAGGGGGACACTGAAGCTTTCTTT. Translation: CASSGQGDTEAFF.

The rearrangement joins TRBV27 to TRBJ2-3, with D unresolved. Trimming pared 5 bases from V and 6 bases from J, leaving 15 bases between. The CDR3 is 14 amino acids. Germline CDR1 and CDR2: MNHEY and SMNVEV (reference sequence). Written as DNA, the CDR3 is TGTGCCAGCAGTCCGCCTAGACTCACCGATACGCAGTATTTT. Protein product: CASSPPRLTDTQYF.

The chain recombines TRBV7-8 with TRBJ2-7, with D uncertain. V shed 2 bases and J shed 2 bases, with 16 bases lying between them. The length of the CDR3 is 16 residues. Germline V gene data show CDR1 as SGHVS and CDR2 as FQNEAQ. The CDR3 bases are TGTGCCAGCAGCTTATTAACAGCCCAGACCCCCTACGAGCAGTACTTC. Translating it yields CASSLLTAQTPYEQYF.

This rearrangement joins TRBV7-2 to TRBJ2-7, with 8 bases identical to TRBD2. The length of the CDR3 is 15 residues. V shed 2 bases, J shed 1 base, and the junction held 4 bases outside the gene matches. Germline CDR1 is SGHTA and CDR2 is FQGNSA. The CDR3 region has the DNA TGTGCCAGCAGCTTAATGGCGGGAGGTTCCTACGAGCAGTACTTC. It is translated as CASSLMAGGSYEQYF.

V and J are TRBV6-5 and TRBJ2-2; 7 nucleotides align to TRBD1. The length of the CDR3 is 14 residues. Trimming removed 6 bases from V and 1 base from J; junction bases left unmatched: 2. Germline CDR1 reads MNHEY; CDR2 reads SVGAGI. CDR3 sequence: CASRRTGNTGELFF. DNA for the CDR3: TGTGCCAGCAGGCGGACAGGGAACACCGGGGAGCTGTTTTTT.

V and J are TRBV18 and TRBJ1-4, with D possibly matching TRBD1 (6 bases). CDR1 and CDR2 from the germline V gene are KGHSH and LQKENI. Trimming removed 0 bases at V and 8 bases at J, with 10 bases between. CDR3 size: 14 residues. CDR3 sequence reads: CASSPPGAPEKLFF. The CDR3 region has the DNA TGTGCCAGCTCACCACCGGGGGCACCGGAAAAACTGTTTTTT.

The V call is TRBV6-1, the J call TRBJ2-3; TRBD2 matches 10 bases. From germline, CDR1 is MNHNS and CDR2 SASEGT. J was trimmed by 4 bases and V by 8 bases; bases with no gene match: 3. The CDR3 runs 13 residues. CDR3 loop: CASERGGPDTQYF. The CDR3 coding sequence is TGTGCCAGCGAGCGGGGGGGCCCAGATACGCAGTATTTT.

The CDR3 sequence is CASSFGGSDEQYF. CDR3 coding DNA: TGTGCCAGCAGCTTCGGGGGTTCCGACGAGCAGTACTTC. The chain recombines TRBV7-9 with TRBJ2-7; D possibly corresponds to TRBD2 (6 bases). CDR1 and CDR2 from the germline V gene are SEHNR and FQNEAQ (reference sequence). The CDR3 sequence is 13 residues long. With 3 bases removed from V and 5 bases from J, the gap between germline ends came to 11 bases.

The CDR3 spells CASSRVVRDIGYTF. The CDR3 nucleotides are TGTGCCAGCAGCCGCGTCGTCCGGGACATTGGCTACACCTTC. J is TRBJ1-2 and V is TRBV7-9, with D possibly matching TRBD1 (6 bases). Germline CDR1 reads SEHNR; CDR2 reads FQNEAQ (reference sequence). There are 14 residues in the CDR3. Deletions cut 5 bases from V and 7 bases from J, with 17 bases between. Together with reference TRBV7-9 and TRBJ1-2, the CDR3 gives the full variable domain: DTGVSQNPRHKITKRGQNVTFRCDPISEHNRLYWYRQTLGQGPEFLTYFQNEAQLEKSRLLSDRFSAERPKGSFSTLEIQRTEQGDSAMYLCASSRVVRDIGYTFGSGTRLTVV.

The chain is built from TRBV2 and TRBJ1-2; D is unclear. Looked up from germline, CDR1 is SNHLY and CDR2 is FYNNEI. V dropped 4 bases and J dropped 4 bases, with 13 bases sitting between them. This CDR3 has 14 amino acids. CDR3 DNA sequence: TGTGCCAGCAGTGGAGGGTCTGCCGGCTATGGCTACACCTTC. As protein: CASSGGSAGYGYTF.

The chain employs TRBV15 and TRBJ2-3, with 7 bases aligning to TRBD2. From germline, CDR1 is LNHNV and CDR2 YYDKDF (reference sequence). This CDR3 comprises 17 residues. With 1 base clipped from V and 7 bases from J, the junction kept 14 bases outside the gene matches. As DNA, the CDR3 is TGTGCCACCAGCAGAGGCCCGTGGGGGGGACGCATGTATACGCAGTATTTT. Its protein is CATSRGPWGGRMYTQYF. The whole variable domain, remainder taken from reference TRBV15 and TRBJ2-3, is DAMVIQNPRYQVTQFGKPVTLSCSQTLNHNVMYWYQQKSSQAPKLLFHYYDKDFNNEADTPDNFQSRRPNTSFCFLDIRSPGLGDTAMYLCATSRGPWGGRMYTQYFGPGTRLTVL.

The chain links TRBV20-1 to TRBJ2-3; D not certain. The germline V and J ends were trimmed by 6 bases and 3 bases, with 4 bases remaining between them. Germline CDR1 is DFQATT and CDR2 is SNEGSKA (reference sequence). The CDR3 runs to 10 residues. The CDR3 region has the DNA TGCAGTGCCCTTACAGATACGCAGTATTTT. This translates into CSALTDTQYF.

This chain uses TRBV29-1 with TRBJ2-3, with 9 bases identical to TRBD2. This CDR3 has 14 amino acids. The trim removed 5 bases at V and 4 bases at J, leaving 7 bases unmatched. From germline, CDR1 is SQVTM and CDR2 ANQGSEA. The CDR3 sequence is CSVRLAEKPDTQYF. CDR3 DNA sequence: TGCAGCGTTCGACTAGCGGAAAAACCAGATACGCAGTATTTT.

The rearrangement joins TRBV27 to TRBJ2-3; no firm D call. V lost 2 bases, J lost 6 bases, and 9 bases lay in between. The CDR3 has 13 residues. The germline V gene encodes CDR1 MNHEY and CDR2 SMNVEV (reference sequence). The CDR3 region is CASSLTGRDTQYF. CDR3 in DNA: TGTGCCAGCAGTTTAACTGGTCGGGATACGCAGTATTTT.